The text below deals with one T cell receptor beta chain. Sequencing used immunoSEQ multiplex PCR; TCRdb keeps in-frame clones, though not all of them. The data contain tens of thousands of clones, under 95% of them singletons. The sample belongs to a study of CD4 T cells in relation to SARS-CoV-2 and coronaviruses. Naive and memory CD4+ T cells came from enriched cryopreserved PBMCs. Deletions cut 0 bases from V and 5 bases from J, with 4 bases between. CDR3 size: 12 residues. The germline CDR1 and CDR2 sequences are SGDLS and YYNGEE. The chain is built from TRBV9 and TRBJ2-3; D not resolved. This clonotype was obtained from an adult with COVID-19. The sample was naive CD4+ T cells from PBMCs. Described subset: naive CD4+ T cells isolated by negative enrichment. The CDR3 sequence is CASSVAGDTQYF. CDR3 nucleotide sequence: TGTGCCAGCAGCGTAGCGGGAGATACGCAGTATTTT.